A few counts support the clone carrying this T cell receptor beta chain. Its target is not known. The data stem from a study of beta chain features in type 1 diabetes. As for the study in general: On cell yields, gender and age, patients and healthy donors were similar.

What was sequenced were expressed TCRB transcripts, since all of the isolated RNA had been reverse transcribed. Using immunoSEQ multiplex PCR, the repertoire was profiled, and TCRdb retains in-frame clones only, with some absent. Among around 190,000 clones listed, 10% to 15% were seen once. Study outcomes and limitations: A moderate, significant TCRB CDR3 shortening appeared in type 1 diabetes across four CD4+ subsets.

Staining for CD45RO/CCR7/CD25/CD127/CD95/CD27 allowed sorting of CD4+ naive, central memory, regulatory and stem cell-like memory cells. What was sequenced was central memory CD4+ T cells from blood. The clonotype comes from a woman younger than 30 in good health.

The CDR3 sequence: CASKGRQTASNQPQHF. The CDR3 DNA reads TGTGCCAGTAAAGGCCGACAGACGGCAAGCAATCAGCCCCAGCATTTT. This sequence joins TRBV19 and TRBJ1-5, with D maybe TRBD1 (5 bases). The V end was cut by 7 bases, the J end by 1 base, with 17 bases between. CDR3 size: 16 residues. Germline V lookup: CDR1 LNHDA, CDR2 SQIVND (reference sequence).